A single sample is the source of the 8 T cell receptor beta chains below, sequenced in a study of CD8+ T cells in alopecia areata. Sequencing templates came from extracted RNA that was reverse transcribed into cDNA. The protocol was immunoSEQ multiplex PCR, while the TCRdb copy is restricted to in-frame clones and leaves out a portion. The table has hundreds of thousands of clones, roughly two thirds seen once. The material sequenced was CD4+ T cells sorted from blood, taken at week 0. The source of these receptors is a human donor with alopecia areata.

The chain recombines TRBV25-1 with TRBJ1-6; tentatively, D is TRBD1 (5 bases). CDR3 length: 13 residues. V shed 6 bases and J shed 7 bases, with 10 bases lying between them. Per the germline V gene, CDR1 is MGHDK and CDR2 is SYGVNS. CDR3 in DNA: TGTGCCAGCAGGGGACGTGGGAATTCACCCCTCCACTTT. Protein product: CASRGRGNSPLHF.

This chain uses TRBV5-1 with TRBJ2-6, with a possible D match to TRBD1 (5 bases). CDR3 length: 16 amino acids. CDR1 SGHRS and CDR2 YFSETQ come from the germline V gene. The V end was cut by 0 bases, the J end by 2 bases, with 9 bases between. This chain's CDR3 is CASSLEGQAGANVLTF. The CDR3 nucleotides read TGCGCCAGCAGCTTGGAGGGGCAGGCTGGGGCCAACGTCCTGACTTTC.

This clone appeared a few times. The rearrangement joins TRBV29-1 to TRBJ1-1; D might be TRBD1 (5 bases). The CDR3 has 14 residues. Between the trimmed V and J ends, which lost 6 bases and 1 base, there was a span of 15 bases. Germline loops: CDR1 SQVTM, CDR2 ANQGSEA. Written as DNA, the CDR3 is TGCAGCGTAGGGAACGGGGGTTGGAACACTGAAGCTTTCTTT. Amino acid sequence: CSVGNGGWNTEAFF.

The CDR3 loop is CAWSGFTEAFF. For the CDR3, the DNA is TGTGCCTGGAGTGGCTTCACTGAAGCTTTCTTT. The chain uses TRBV30 and TRBJ1-1; D gene ambiguous. The CDR3 runs to 11 residues. V lost 1 base and J lost 4, with 4 bases in between. Per germline, CDR1 GTSNPN and CDR2 SVGIG (reference sequence).

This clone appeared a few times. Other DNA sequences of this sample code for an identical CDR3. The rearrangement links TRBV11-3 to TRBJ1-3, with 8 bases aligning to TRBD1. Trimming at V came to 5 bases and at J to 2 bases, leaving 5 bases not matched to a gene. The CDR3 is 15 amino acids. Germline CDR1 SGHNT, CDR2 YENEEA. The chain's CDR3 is CASSPGQGPGNTIYF. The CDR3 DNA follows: TGTGCCAGCAGCCCAGGACAGGGTCCTGGAAACACCATATATTTT.

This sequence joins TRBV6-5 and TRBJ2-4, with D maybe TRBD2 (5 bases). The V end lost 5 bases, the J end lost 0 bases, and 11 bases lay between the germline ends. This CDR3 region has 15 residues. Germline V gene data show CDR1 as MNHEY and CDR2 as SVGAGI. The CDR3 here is CASSPLGRAKNIQYF. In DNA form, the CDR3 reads TGTGCCAGCAGTCCCTTAGGGAGAGCCAAAAACATTCAGTACTTC.

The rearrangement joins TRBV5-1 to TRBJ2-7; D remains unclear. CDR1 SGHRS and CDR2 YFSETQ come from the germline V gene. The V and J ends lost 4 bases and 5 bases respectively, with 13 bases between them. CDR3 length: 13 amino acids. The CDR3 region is CASSQPLADEQYF. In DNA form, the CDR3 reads TGCGCCAGCAGCCAACCGTTAGCTGACGAGCAGTACTTC.

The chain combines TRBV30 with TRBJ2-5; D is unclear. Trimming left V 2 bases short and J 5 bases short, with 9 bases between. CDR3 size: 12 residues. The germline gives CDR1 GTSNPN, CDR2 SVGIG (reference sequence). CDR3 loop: CAWSRLLETQYF. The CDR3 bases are TGTGCCTGGAGTAGGCTGCTTGAGACCCAGTACTTC. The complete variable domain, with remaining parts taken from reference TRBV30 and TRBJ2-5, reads SQTIHQWPATLVQPVGSPLSLECTVEGTSNPNLYWYRQAAGRGLQLLFYSVGIGQISSEVPQNLSASRPQDRQFILSSKKLLLSDSGFYLCAWSRLLETQYFGPGTRLLVL.